This T cell receptor beta chain appears in the sequencing data of a study of T cells in Graves' hyperthyroidism and ophthalmopathy. This clonotype was counted at least ten times. The antigen is unknown. RNA transcripts provided the source from which TCR beta CDR3 regions were amplified. Researchers ran a first-round RT-PCR on the TCR CDR3 using the HTBI primer set. Each CDR3 protein gets one entry after TCRdb re-called the multiplex PCR reads with MiXCR. The data hold about 260,000 distinct CDR3 sequences, with approximately 16% observed a single time. Findings of the study overall: Most clonotypes expanded in the thyroid (above 0.001) were also present in blood.

Sequences were obtained from blood. The TCR originated in a woman between 18 and 29 years old with Graves' ophthalmopathy.

The CDR3, as DNA: TGTGCCAGCAGTTACCACCCCGGGACAGCGAAATACGAGCAGTACTTC. This gives the protein CASSYHPGTAKYEQYF. This chain joins TRBV6-1 and TRBJ2-7, with 7 bases fitting TRBD1. This CDR3 comprises 16 residues. Germline values: CDR1 MNHNS, CDR2 SASEGT. Trimming removed 5 bases from V and 4 bases from J; junction bases left unmatched: 14.